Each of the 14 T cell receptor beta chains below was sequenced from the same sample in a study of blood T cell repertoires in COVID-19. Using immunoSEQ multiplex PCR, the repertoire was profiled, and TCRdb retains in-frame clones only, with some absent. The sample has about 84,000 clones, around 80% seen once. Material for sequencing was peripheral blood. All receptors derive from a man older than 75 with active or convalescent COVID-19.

The CDR3 DNA is TGTGCCAGCAGGGGGGACAGGGGGAACACTGAAGCTTTCTTT. The encoded protein is CASRGDRGNTEAFF. This chain uses TRBV5-6 with TRBJ1-1; 10 nucleotides match TRBD1. Trimming at V came to 5 bases and at J to 1 base, leaving 2 bases not matched to a gene. Germline loops: CDR1 SGHDT, CDR2 YYEEEE. This CDR3 is 14 amino acids long.

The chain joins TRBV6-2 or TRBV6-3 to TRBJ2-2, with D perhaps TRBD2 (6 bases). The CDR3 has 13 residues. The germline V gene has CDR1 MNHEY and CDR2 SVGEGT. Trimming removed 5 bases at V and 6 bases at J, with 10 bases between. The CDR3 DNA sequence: TGTGCCAGCAGTCAGACTAGTTCCGGGGAGCTGTTTTTT. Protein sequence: CASSQTSSGELFF.

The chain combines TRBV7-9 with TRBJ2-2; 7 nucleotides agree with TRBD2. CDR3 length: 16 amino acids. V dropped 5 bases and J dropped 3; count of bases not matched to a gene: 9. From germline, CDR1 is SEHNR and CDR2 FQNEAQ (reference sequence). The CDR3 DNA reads TGTGCCAGCAGCCTAGGACGGGGAGGGGACACCGGGGAGCTGTTTTTT. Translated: CASSLGRGGDTGELFF.

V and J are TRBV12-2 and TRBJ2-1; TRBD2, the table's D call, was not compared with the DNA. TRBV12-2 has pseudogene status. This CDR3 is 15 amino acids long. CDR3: CASRLVTASPNEQFF. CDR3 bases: TGTGCAAGTCGCTTAGTCACCGCGTCACCTAATGAGCAGTTCTTC.

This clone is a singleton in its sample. CDR3 sequence reads: CASGWRRDMDTEAFF. In DNA form, the CDR3 reads TGTGCTAGTGGTTGGCGCCGGGACATGGACACTGAAGCTTTCTTT. The rearrangement joins TRBV12-5 to TRBJ1-1, with D possibly matching TRBD1 (6 bases). This CDR3 is built from 15 residues. Trimming took 4 bases from V and 3 from J, leaving 15 bases between them. The germline gives CDR1 LGHNT, CDR2 FRNRAP.

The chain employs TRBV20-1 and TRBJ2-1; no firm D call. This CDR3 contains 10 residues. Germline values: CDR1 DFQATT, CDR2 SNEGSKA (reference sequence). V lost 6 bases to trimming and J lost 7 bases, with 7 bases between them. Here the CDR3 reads CSALGNEQFF. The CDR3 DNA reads TGCAGTGCCCTCGGGAATGAGCAGTTCTTC.

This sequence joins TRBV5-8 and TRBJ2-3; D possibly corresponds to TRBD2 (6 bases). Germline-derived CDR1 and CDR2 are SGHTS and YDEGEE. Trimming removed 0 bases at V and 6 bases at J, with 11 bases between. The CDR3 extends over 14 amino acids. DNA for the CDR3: TGTGCCAGCAGCTTGGACGGGGGAACCGATACGCAGTATTTT. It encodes CASSLDGGTDTQYF.

The CDR3 loop reads CASSPRQPMASEQFF. CDR3 nucleotide sequence: TGTGCCAGCAGTCCTCGACAGCCGATGGCCAGTGAGCAGTTCTTC. The rearrangement uses TRBV2 and TRBJ2-1, with D tentatively TRBD1 (5 bases). Germline assignment: CDR1 SNHLY and CDR2 FYNNEI. Trimming took off 5 bases at V and 9 bases at J, with 20 bases between the two ends. CDR3 length equals 15 residues.

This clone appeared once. This CDR3 reads CAWSEGPLTGTGKNTGELFF. The CDR3 DNA follows: TGTGCCTGGAGTGAAGGCCCCCTAACCGGGACAGGGAAGAACACCGGGGAGCTGTTTTTT. V gene TRBV30 combines with J gene TRBJ2-2; 9 bases map to TRBD1. CDR3 length: 20 residues. Germline CDR1 is GTSNPN and CDR2 is SVGIG (reference sequence). The junction had 16 bases not matched to a gene; V was cut back by 1 base and J by 1 base.

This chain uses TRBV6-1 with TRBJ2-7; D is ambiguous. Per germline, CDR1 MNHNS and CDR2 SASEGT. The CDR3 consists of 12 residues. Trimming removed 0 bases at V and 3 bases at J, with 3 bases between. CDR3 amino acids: CASSEAIYEQYF. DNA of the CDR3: TGTGCCAGCAGTGAAGCTATCTACGAGCAGTACTTC.

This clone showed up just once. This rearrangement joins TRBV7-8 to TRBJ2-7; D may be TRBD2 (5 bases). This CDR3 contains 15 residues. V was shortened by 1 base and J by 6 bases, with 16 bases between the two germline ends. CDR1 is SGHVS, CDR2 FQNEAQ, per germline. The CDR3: CASSLVWTAGLEQYF. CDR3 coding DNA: TGTGCCAGCAGCTTAGTGTGGACGGCGGGCCTCGAGCAGTACTTC.

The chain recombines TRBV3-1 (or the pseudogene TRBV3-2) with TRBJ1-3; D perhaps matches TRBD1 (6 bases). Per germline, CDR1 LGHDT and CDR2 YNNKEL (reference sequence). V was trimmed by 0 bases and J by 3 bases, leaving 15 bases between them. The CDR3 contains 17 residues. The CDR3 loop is CASSQDQSGVHGNTIYF. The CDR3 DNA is TGTGCCAGCAGCCAAGATCAGTCAGGGGTCCATGGAAACACCATATATTTT.

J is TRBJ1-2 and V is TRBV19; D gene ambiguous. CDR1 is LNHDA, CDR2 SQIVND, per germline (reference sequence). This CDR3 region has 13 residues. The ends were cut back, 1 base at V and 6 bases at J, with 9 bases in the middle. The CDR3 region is CASSIGWRNGYTF. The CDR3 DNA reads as TGTGCCAGTAGTATAGGGTGGCGGAATGGCTACACCTTC.

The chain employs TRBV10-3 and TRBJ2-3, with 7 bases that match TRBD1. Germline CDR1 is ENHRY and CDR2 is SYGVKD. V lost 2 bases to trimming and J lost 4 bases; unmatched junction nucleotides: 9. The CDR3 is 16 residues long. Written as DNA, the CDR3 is TGTGCCATCAGTGAGCAGACAGGGTTAGGGGCAGATACGCAGTATTTT. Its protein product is CAISEQTGLGADTQYF.